A selection of T cell receptor beta chains follows, all from one sample in a study of cytomegalovirus exposure and HLA in healthy donors. The method was immunoSEQ multiplex PCR; TCRdb's version includes in-frame clones alone and lacks a portion of them. The table shows under 150,000 clones, with roughly 90% occurring only once. Sequencing was done on a sample of PBMCs. Receptors originate from a woman between 18 and 29 years old in good health and CMV-seronegative. The CDR3 runs from the conserved cysteine through the conserved F or W. A D gene is named only where the DNA matches it firmly. The size field is filled for only some rows; it gives once, few, many or a size class.

V	J	size	D	DNA	CDR3
TRBV28	TRBJ1-2	NA	TRBD1	TGTGCCAGCAGTTTAGGCGGACAGGGTTGGGACTATGGCTACACCTTC	CASSLGGQGWDYGYTF
TRBV29-1	TRBJ2-1	NA	TRBD2	TGCAGCGGAATAGCGGGGGCAGGGGGGAATGAGCAGTTCTTC	CSGIAGAGGNEQFF
TRBV11-2	TRBJ1-1	NA	NA	TGTGCCAGCAGCTTAAACAGGCTTGGCACTGAAGCTTTCTTT	CASSLNRLGTEAFF
TRBV30	TRBJ2-1	NA	TRBD2	TGTGCCTGGAGTCCTCGGGGGGGCTCCTACAATGAGCAGTTCTTC	CAWSPRGGSYNEQFF
TRBV6-6	TRBJ1-3	NA	NA	TGTGCCAGCAGCGAGGCCCGCCGAGGAGGAAACACCATATATTTT	CASSEARRGGNTIYF
TRBV18	TRBJ2-5	NA	NA	TGTGCCAGCTCACCTGCGGCTAGCATTAAAGAGACCCAGTACTTC	CASSPAASIKETQYF
TRBV6-6	TRBJ1-2	NA	NA	TGTGCCAGCAGGCCAAGGGCGGGAAACTATGGCTACACCTTC	CASRPRAGNYGYTF
TRBV14	TRBJ2-7	NA	NA	TGTGCCAGCAGCCAAGTATCCGCGAATCCCTACGAGCAGTACTTC	CASSQVSANPYEQYF
TRBV19	TRBJ2-1	NA	TRBD2	TGTGCCAGCAGGACGGGAGGCCTCGGAGATGAGCAGTTCTTC	CASRTGGLGDEQFF
TRBV5-1	TRBJ2-6	NA	NA	TGCGCCAGCAGCTTGGTATCAGGTCCCCACTCTGGGGCCAACGTCCTGACTTTC	CASSLVSGPHSGANVLTF
TRBV6-5	TRBJ2-1	NA	NA	TGTGCCAGCAGTTACGACGACTTTTACAATGAGCAGTTCTTC	CASSYDDFYNEQFF
TRBV7-9	TRBJ2-7	NA	TRBD1	TGTGCCAGCAGCTCCCGGACAGGGGTCTACGAGCAGTACTTC	CASSSRTGVYEQYF
TRBV25-1	TRBJ2-2	NA	NA	TGTGCCAGCAGTGGGCGACTAGGCGGCGGGGAGCTGTTTTTT	CASSGRLGGGELFF
TRBV5-1	TRBJ2-3	NA	TRBD2	TGCGCCAGCAGCCGGGTTACTAGCGGAACAGATACGCAGTATTTT	CASSRVTSGTDTQYF
TRBV7-6	TRBJ2-5	NA	TRBD2	TGTGCCAGCAGCTCAAGACTAGCGGGGAAGGTGGAGACCCAGTACTTC	CASSSRLAGKVETQYF
TRBV5-5	TRBJ2-1	NA	TRBD2	TGTGCCAGCAGCTTCGGACTAGCGGGTCAGAGCTCCTACAATGAGCAGTTCTTC	CASSFGLAGQSSYNEQFF
TRBV6-5	TRBJ2-7	NA	NA	TGTGCCAGCAGTTACCAGCAGGGGAGTTACGAGCAGTACTTC	CASSYQQGSYEQYF
TRBV2	TRBJ1-2	NA	NA	TGTGCCAGAGAGGACAGAATACCTAACTATGGCTACACCTTC	CAREDRIPNYGYTF
TRBV27	TRBJ2-5	NA	NA	TGTGCCAGCAGTTCCTTATCGGTGGAGACCCAGTACTTC	CASSSLSVETQYF
TRBV28	TRBJ1-4	NA	TRBD1	TGTGCCAGCAGTAGACCCGGGACAGGGAACGAAAAACTGTTTTTT	CASSRPGTGNEKLFF
TRBV7-9	TRBJ1-1	NA	TRBD1	TGTGCCAGCAGCCCGGGACAGGGGAACACTGAAGCTTTCTTT	CASSPGQGNTEAFF
TRBV6-6	TRBJ1-2	NA	NA	TGTGCCAGCAGTCCAACGTTCCAGGGGGGCTACACCTTC	CASSPTFQGGYTF
TRBV5-1	TRBJ2-7	NA	TRBD1	TGCGCCAGCAGCCCCCGACAGGGAGCGGCCTACGAGCAGTACTTC	CASSPRQGAAYEQYF
TRBV28	TRBJ2-7	NA	NA	TGTGCCAGCAGTCCGTCCGACAGGTGGGATTACGAGCAGTACTTC	CASSPSDRWDYEQYF
TRBV6-6	TRBJ1-1	NA	TRBD1	TGTGCCAGCAGTTCCCCCGGGACAGGGGACACTGAAGCTTTCTTT	CASSSPGTGDTEAFF
TRBV10-2	TRBJ2-3	NA	TRBD2	TGCGCCAGCAGGGTTAGCGGGGGGGCTTCAGATACGCAGTATTTT	CASRVSGGASDTQYF
TRBV15	TRBJ1-2	once	NA	TGTGCCACCAGCAGAGATCGTGGCAGGGCCTCCTATGGCTACACCTTC	CATSRDRGRASYGYTF
TRBV10-3	TRBJ1-5	few	TRBD1	TGTGCCATCAGTGTGACAGGGGGAGACAATCAGCCCCAGCATTTT	CAISVTGGDNQPQHF
TRBV9	TRBJ1-3	NA	TRBD1	TGTGCCAGCAGCGTAGGAGGGACAGGGGCCGGAAACACCATATATTTT	CASSVGGTGAGNTIYF
TRBV9	TRBJ2-3	NA	TRBD2	TGTGCCAGCAGCGTAGAAGCGGGAGGGCCTGGTCCGCAGTATTTT	CASSVEAGGPGPQYF
TRBV5-1	TRBJ2-1	NA	TRBD1	TGCGCCAGCAATCCCGACAGGGGGCACATCTTTGAGCAGTTCTTC	CASNPDRGHIFEQFF
TRBV5-6	TRBJ1-1	NA	TRBD1	TGTGCCAGCAGCCCTCCGGGACAGGGGCCCCCGAACACTGAAGCTTTCTTT	CASSPPGQGPPNTEAFF
TRBV30	TRBJ2-1	NA	TRBD2	TGTGCCTGGAGTGACCTGGGGAGGGCTAGCGGGGAAACCTACAATTTGGATGAGCAGTTCTTC	CAWSDLGRASGETYNLDEQFF
TRBV6-1	TRBJ2-2	NA	TRBD1	TGTGCCAGCCGGGACAGAAGAAGGACCGGGGAGCTGTTTTTT	CASRDRRRTGELFF
TRBV27	TRBJ2-7	NA	TRBD2	TGTGCCAGCTCTCGCACCGGACTAGATGCCGAGCAGTACTTC	CASSRTGLDAEQYF
TRBV28	TRBJ2-2	NA	TRBD1	TGTGCCAGCAGTTTAAGCCCCCAGGGGACAGGGGACACCGGGGAGCTGTTTTTT	CASSLSPQGTGDTGELFF
TRBV5-1	TRBJ2-1	NA	NA	TGCGCCAGCAGCCCCACCCCGAGGCGGGGAGTCAAGTTGAGTTCCTACAATGAGCAGTTCTTC	CASSPTPRRGVKLSSYNEQFF
TRBV7-9	TRBJ1-4	NA	NA	TGTGCCAGCACGGGGGAACTTCCGAATGAAAAACTGTTTTTT	CASTGELPNEKLFF
TRBV27	TRBJ2-7	NA	NA	TGTGCCAGCAGCCGGGGGTCGAGAACCTACGAGCAGTACTTC	CASSRGSRTYEQYF
TRBV18	TRBJ2-3	NA	NA	TGTGCCAGCTCACCGAGACTACAAGATACGCAGTATTTT	CASSPRLQDTQYF
TRBV7-2	TRBJ2-2	NA	TRBD2	TGTGCCAGCAGCTTATTTAGGGCTAGCGGGGGGGCCGGGGAGCTGTTTTTT	CASSLFRASGGAGELFF
TRBV19	TRBJ2-7	NA	TRBD1	TGTGCCAGTAGTGCGGGACAGGGGCTTACTTTCGAGCAGTACTTC	CASSAGQGLTFEQYF
TRBV5-1	TRBJ2-5	NA	NA	TGCGCCAGCAGCCTGGGGGGGCCCCAAGAGACCCAGTACTTC	CASSLGGPQETQYF
TRBV27	TRBJ2-7	NA	TRBD1	TGTGCCAGCAGGCGACAGGGGCTGCCCTACGAGCAGTACTTC	CASRRQGLPYEQYF
TRBV19	TRBJ1-5	NA	TRBD1	TGTGCCAGTACCGACAGGGTCACTCAGCCCCAGCATTTT	CASTDRVTQPQHF
TRBV7-8	TRBJ2-1	NA	TRBD1	TGTGCCAGCAGCACCCGGGACAGGTACAATGAGCAGTTCTTC	CASSTRDRYNEQFF
TRBV19	TRBJ1-2	NA	TRBD1	TGTGCCAGTAGTATGGGCCCCGGCAGGGGGAATGGCTACACCTTC	CASSMGPGRGNGYTF
TRBV28	TRBJ2-7	few	TRBD1	TGTGCCACCGGCCGGGGACAGGGGATTTACGAGCAGTACTTC	CATGRGQGIYEQYF
TRBV10-3	TRBJ2-7	NA	TRBD1	TGTGCCATCAGCGGTGTGGGACAGGGTATCTCCTACGAGCAGTACTTC	CAISGVGQGISYEQYF
TRBV9	TRBJ2-1	NA	TRBD2	TGTGCCAGCAGCGTAGGGGTCCGGGGGAGGGGCAAGACTCAGGAGAGTGGCCATGAGCAGTTCTTC	CASSVGVRGRGKTQESGHEQFF
TRBV6-5	TRBJ2-7	NA	NA	TGTGCCAGCAGTTACTCGTACCTCGAGAGCTCCTACGAGCAGTACTTC	CASSYSYLESSYEQYF
TRBV7-8	TRBJ2-7	NA	NA	TGTGCCAGCAGCTTAGGGGGGACTGTCTCCTACGAGCAGTACTTC	CASSLGGTVSYEQYF
TRBV28	TRBJ1-5	once	TRBD1	TGTGCCAGCAGCCGCGGACAGGGGAACAATCAGCCCCAGCATTTT	CASSRGQGNNQPQHF
TRBV4-1	TRBJ2-1	NA	TRBD1	TGCGCCAGCAGCATATCGGACAGGGTTTATGTTGAGCAGTTCTTC	CASSISDRVYVEQFF
TRBV2	TRBJ1-5	NA	TRBD1	TGTGCCAGCAGCCCGGGACAGGGTGGAATTGAGCCCCAGCATTTT	CASSPGQGGIEPQHF
TRBV18	TRBJ2-1	NA	TRBD2	TGTGCCAGCTCAAACTCTAGCGGGGAGGTCTTC	CASSNSSGEVF
TRBV11-1	TRBJ1-5	NA	TRBD1	TGTGCCAGCAGCCCGACTTACGTGGGCAGGGGGAGGAGCAATCAGCCCCAGCATTTT	CASSPTYVGRGRSNQPQHF
TRBV5-1	TRBJ2-5	NA	NA	TGCGCCAGCAGCCCCTTATCACTAGAGACCCAGTACTTC	CASSPLSLETQYF
TRBV4-1	TRBJ2-1	NA	TRBD2	TGCGCCAGCAGCCAAGAAGGGACTAGAGGGCACAATGAGCAGTTCTTC	CASSQEGTRGHNEQFF